The T cell receptor (beta chain) under discussion was sequenced for a study of blood T cells in healthy people across ages. At the level of the study: With template switching, about one barcoded beta molecule was captured per two T cells. Overall study results and limits: Greater diversity and more naive CD4+ cells were seen in long-lived donors than in aged donors. Nothing was known about donor CMV status, and this possibly confounded expanded clonotype changes.

The CDR3 is 17 amino acids. The second PCR ran about 6 to 12 cycles with a sample-barcoded 5' primer and J-beta primers. The template-switch adaptor, which had 12 random nucleotides, put a tag on each cDNA molecule. Each CDR3 protein is one row after TCRdb ran MiXCR on the 5' RACE reads. The repertoire holds some 690,000 distinct CDR3 sequences, with 20% to 25% as singletons. In the case of this clonotype: What it binds is not known.

The chain links TRBV21-1 to TRBJ2-3; the table names TRBD1, a call not compared with the DNA. TRBV21-1 is a pseudogene segment. The receptor was derived from a man aged 70 or older in good health. The sample consisted of blood. The CDR3 reads CASSKAPPGQGNDTQYF. The CDR3 nucleotides are TGTGCCAGCAGCAAAGCCCCCCCCGGACAGGGGAATGATACGCAGTATTTT.